The T cell receptor beta chain described here comes from a study of Graves' ophthalmopathy and Graves' hyperthyroidism. Ten or more counts support this clonotype. The V and J ends lost 0 bases and 4 bases respectively, with 7 bases between them. The V gene's germline CDR1 is SGHRS and CDR2 YFSETQ. The CDR3 loop spans 13 amino acids. The study amplified TCR beta CDR3 regions using RNA transcripts. The library came from an HTBI-primed first-round RT-PCR and a second-round multiplex PCR. TCRdb reprocessed the multiplex PCR reads with MiXCR, giving one entry per CDR3 protein. This table holds roughly 600,000 distinct CDR3 sequences, about two fifths found once.

Sequencing was done on a sample of peripheral blood or thyroid tissue (not recorded which). V is TRBV5-1 and J is TRBJ1-1; D is unclear. The TCR sequence derives from an adult man with Graves' hyperthyroidism. The CDR3 coding sequence is TGCGCCAGCAGCTTGGACTCCCCCACTGAAGCTTTCTTT. This sequence encodes CASSLDSPTEAFF.